This note documents a single TCR beta chain sequence. The length of the CDR3 is 15 residues. V was shortened by 2 bases and J by 0 bases, with 11 bases between the two germline ends. Germline V gene lookup returns CDR1 MNHNY and CDR2 SVGAGI (reference sequence). Survey-level immunoSEQ sequencing profiled the TCR beta repertoire. Some clones are missing from TCRdb's copy, which holds only in-frame ones; the method was immunoSEQ multiplex PCR. Altogether about 50,000 clones are present, 85% to 95% being singletons, with the ten largest covering around 11%. The TCR sequence derives from a man aged 40-49 years with rheumatoid arthritis. The chain has TRBV6-6 and TRBJ2-7, with D tentatively TRBD1 (5 bases). The sample taken for sequencing was PBMCs. The CDR3 sequence is CASSYRNTGSYEQYF. For the CDR3, the DNA is TGTGCCAGCAGTTACAGGAACACAGGCTCCTACGAGCAGTACTTC.